This entry describes one T cell receptor (beta chain). The target of this receptor is not known. No clone much larger than this one lies a single base away; base qualities are absent. Other nucleotide sequences from this sample produce the same CDR3. The sample is drawn from a study of blood T cell repertoires in COVID-19 (dated by TCRdb to about 2020). About the investigation overall: The collaborator samples originated in the United States, Italy and Spain and spanned the acute and convalescent phases of COVID-19. Nearly every sample came with metadata listing a de-identified subject ID, COVID-19 status, age in years and sex. The prospective study material was composed of cDNA or gDNA derived from T cells, B-cell-depleted T cells, or PBMCs. The repertoires were made available in a free public database intended to serve as a resource for research on the immune response to SARS-CoV-2. The samples were drawn from two sources: the first 160 participants of the ongoing ImmuneRACE study, and fewer than 1,500 subjects contributed by 6 global collaborators. Where available, HLA class I and class II types were obtained from metadata supplied by the sample provider rather than from assay-based typing. The dataset comprised deeply sampled blood TCRbeta repertoires from subjects exposed to, actively infected with, or recovered from COVID-19. Overall results and qualifications from the work: The amount of clinical and demographic metadata varied by source and participant and was provided uncurated.

Another Seattle source contributed samples from volunteer blood donors who had recovered from COVID-19. Collaborating institutions collected whole blood in K2EDTA tubes following their own protocols. Collaborator samples were shipped for TCRbeta analysis as frozen whole blood, isolated PBMCs, or DNA extracted from either sample type. TCRbeta CDR3 regions were amplified from genomic DNA by means of the immunoSEQ Assay, a bias-controlled multiplex PCR. Regarding the original processing steps: Within the assay, amplification of reference gene primers was used to estimate how many nucleated cells each sample contained. Sequence reads were collapsed and filtered to measure the absolute abundance of every unique TCRbeta CDR3 rearrangement. Productive Simpson clonality was computed per sample as the square root of Simpson's diversity index over productive rearrangements. Held by TCRdb, this immuneACCESS table contains in-frame sequences only and omits some clones. Under half of the omission traces to an unresolved V gene where checked; the cause of the rest is unknown. The DNA gave D and trimming, while V, J and clone size come from that table. In all, the sample holds around 220,000 clones, and about 88% of those were seen once. The top ten clones comprise 2% to 2.5% of the sample.

Deletion took 4 bases off V and 7 bases off J, with a span of 8 bases between the germline ends. Reading the germline V gene gives CDR1 MNHEY and CDR2 SVGEGT. Its CDR3 holds 11 amino acids, cysteine through phenylalanine. Of all the DNA, just the CDR3 is kept, 33 bases in frame from base 1. Input material: peripheral blood. The source is a woman aged 40 to 49 who had recovered from COVID-19. The rearrangement joined TRBV6-2 or TRBV6-3 to TRBJ2-7; TRBD2 could be the D gene, as 5 bases match. In nucleotides, the sequence is TGTGCCAGCAGTTTACCGGGAGAGCAGTACTTC. It is translated as CASSLPGEQYF.